These 3 T cell receptor beta chains share one sample of origin, sequenced in a study of blood T cell repertoires in COVID-19. Profiled with immunoSEQ multiplex PCR; TCRdb holds only in-frame clones, not every one. The sample lists roughly 70,000 clones, 70% to 90% occurring once. The sequenced material came from peripheral blood. The receptors were gathered from a middle-aged man with active COVID-19.

The gene calls are TRBV25-1 and TRBJ2-1; 13 bases agree with TRBD2. The CDR3 runs 17 residues. V was clipped by 3 bases and J by 4 bases; unmatched bases: 6. Germline V gives CDR1 MGHDK, CDR2 SYGVNS. The DNA of the CDR3 is TGTGCCAGCAGTGATACTAGCGGGAGGGCGCCTTACAATGAGCAGTTCTTC. Amino acid sequence: CASSDTSGRAPYNEQFF.

This clone was observed once. The chain has TRBV11-2 and TRBJ2-7, with 11 nucleotides matching TRBD2. This CDR3 spans 14 amino acids. CDR1 is SGHAT, CDR2 FQNNGV, per germline. The V gene end was trimmed by 5 bases and the J gene end by 6 bases; junction bases not matched to a gene: 6. CDR3 DNA: TGTGCCAGCAGCCCTAGCGGGGGGCCGGGCGAGCAGTACTTC. It encodes CASSPSGGPGEQYF.

The chain combines TRBV3-1 (or the pseudogene TRBV3-2) with TRBJ2-3; 7 nucleotides match TRBD2. From germline, CDR1 is LGHDT and CDR2 YNNKEL (reference sequence). The CDR3 is made up of 16 amino acids. J gave up 2 bases and V 1 base, and 6 bases lay outside the gene matches. The CDR3 bases are TGTGCCAGCAGCCAAGGGGGGGGGACTCCCACAGATACGCAGTATTTT. This gives the protein CASSQGGGTPTDTQYF.